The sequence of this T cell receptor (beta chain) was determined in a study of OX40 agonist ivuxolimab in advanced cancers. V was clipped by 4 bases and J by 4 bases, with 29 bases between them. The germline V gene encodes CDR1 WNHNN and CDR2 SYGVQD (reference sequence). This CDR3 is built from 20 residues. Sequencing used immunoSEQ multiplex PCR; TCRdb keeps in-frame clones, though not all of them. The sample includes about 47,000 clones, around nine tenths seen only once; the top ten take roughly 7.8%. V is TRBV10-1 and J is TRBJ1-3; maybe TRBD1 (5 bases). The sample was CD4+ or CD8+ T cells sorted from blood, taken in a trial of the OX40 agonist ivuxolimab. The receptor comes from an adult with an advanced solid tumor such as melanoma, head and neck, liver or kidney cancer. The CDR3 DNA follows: TGCGCCAGCAGTGGTGGGGGTAGGAGACGGTCGCTTCGAGAGGGAAACACCATATATTTT. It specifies CASSGGGRRRSLREGNTIYF.